This T cell receptor beta chain originates from a study of blood T cell repertoires in COVID-19. For the study at large: The United States, Italy and Spain were the sources of the acute and convalescent COVID-19 samples.

Study processing details: The assay estimated nucleated cells by amplifying reference gene primers. TCRdb keeps only in-frame clones here, not all; method: immunoSEQ multiplex PCR. Clone size and V and J calls were adopted from that table, with D and trimming inferred from the DNA. The profile covers a few hundred thousand clones, with 70% to 90% appearing a single time and approximately 4% taken by the ten largest. CDR3 length equals 16 residues. The V end lost 4 bases, the J end lost 1 base, and 16 bases lay between the germline ends. The rearrangement joins TRBV23-1 to TRBJ1-2, with D unresolved. TRBV23-1 is an ORF, and what it does is uncertain. The sequencing sample was made of peripheral blood. The TCR sequence derives from a woman aged 45-65 years with active or convalescent COVID-19. CDR3 nucleotides: TGCGCCAGCAGTCGGGCAGCCAATGGTTATAACTATGGCTACACCTTC. Translated: CASSRAANGYNYGYTF.